This is a list of T cell receptor beta chains from one sample in a study of T cells after yellow fever vaccination. Using its own MiXCR run on the 5' RACE reads, TCRdb lists one record per CDR3 protein. The data show some 240,000 distinct CDR3 sequences, with around 5.2% seen just once and less than 3.5% held by the top ten. Material: CD4+ T cells sorted from PBMCs, obtained on the day of the yellow fever booster vaccination. The source is a man in his late teens or twenties who received the YFV17D yellow fever vaccine. Both conserved end residues are trimmed from each CDR3. Fields, in order: V gene, J gene, CDR3 protein.

V: TRBV18; J: TRBJ1-1; CDR3: ASSRVDTEAF
V: TRBV12-3/TRBV12-4; J: TRBJ2-2; CDR3: ASRIIQGAGELF
V: TRBV5-1; J: TRBJ2-5; CDR3: ASSLSRGETQY
V: TRBV5-1; J: TRBJ2-5; CDR3: ASSFTLKRGQETQY
V: TRBV6-2/TRBV6-3; J: TRBJ2-3; CDR3: ASSYFAATDTQY
V: TRBV7-9; J: TRBJ1-4; CDR3: ASGSPRDTPNEKLF
V: TRBV4-3; J: TRBJ1-1; CDR3: ASSQDSGKEMEAF
V: TRBV12-3/TRBV12-4; J: TRBJ2-7; CDR3: ASSLMLTAYEQY
V: TRBV4-3; J: TRBJ2-3; CDR3: ASSQIAGGRADTQY
V: TRBV20-1; J: TRBJ2-3; CDR3: SARRDSRPDTQY
V: TRBV9; J: TRBJ1-2; CDR3: ASSPRRGDGYT
V: TRBV6-6; J: TRBJ1-1; CDR3: ASGTGPDTEAF
V: TRBV5-5; J: TRBJ2-4; CDR3: ASSLGTAASTAKNIQY
V: TRBV2; J: TRBJ2-1; CDR3: ASSRGQNNEQF
V: TRBV10-3; J: TRBJ1-6; CDR3: AISAANSPLH
V: TRBV18; J: TRBJ2-1; CDR3: ASSPGLAYNEQF
V: TRBV4-1; J: TRBJ1-2; CDR3: ASSLGQEGYGYT
V: TRBV7-3; J: TRBJ2-5; CDR3: ASSLGTGGVRQETQY
V: TRBV6-2/TRBV6-3; J: TRBJ2-7; CDR3: ASSYFSYEQY
V: TRBV4-1; J: TRBJ2-1; CDR3: ASSQRGDAYNEQF
V: TRBV20-1; J: TRBJ2-5; CDR3: SARVLPSETQY
V: TRBV7-2; J: TRBJ2-5; CDR3: ASSLARGVAETQY
V: TRBV12-5; J: TRBJ2-7; CDR3: ASGLDFYEQY
V: TRBV7-2; J: TRBJ1-1; CDR3: ASRPPSPNTEAF
V: TRBV4-2; J: TRBJ2-2; CDR3: ASSQDPQWNGELF
V: TRBV7-9; J: TRBJ2-5; CDR3: ASSLDGRETQY
V: TRBV11-2; J: TRBJ2-7; CDR3: ASSLGVRYEQY
V: TRBV5-1; J: TRBJ1-6; CDR3: ASTQLPGGESPLH
V: TRBV3-1; J: TRBJ2-5; CDR3: ASSQGSGGQTQY
V: TRBV4-3; J: TRBJ1-5; CDR3: ASSQDPSGHRQPQH
V: TRBV20-1; J: TRBJ1-2; CDR3: SARVGNSNYGYT
V: TRBV7-8; J: TRBJ2-3; CDR3: ASSLATGGSTDTQY
V: TRBV7-2; J: TRBJ2-5; CDR3: ASSYSFGAETQY
V: TRBV11-2; J: TRBJ1-3; CDR3: ASRLLGGNTIY
V: TRBV19; J: TRBJ2-1; CDR3: ASSRRGGSYNEQF
V: TRBV7-2; J: TRBJ1-4; CDR3: ASSRDSTSPNEKLF
V: TRBV7-2; J: TRBJ2-3; CDR3: ASSPKTSAWGTDTQY
V: TRBV20-1; J: TRBJ1-6; CDR3: SARQGISPLH
V: TRBV7-2; J: TRBJ2-3; CDR3: ASSESGRTSGTDTQY
V: TRBV7-2; J: TRBJ2-7; CDR3: ASSLSRDRVLLEQY
V: TRBV20-1; J: TRBJ1-2; CDR3: SASKRPELNYGYT